This T cell receptor beta chain was sequenced during a study of T cell responses to AZD1222 COVID-19 vaccine. The CDR3 is made up of 15 amino acids. Losses at the gene ends were 3 bases for V and 2 bases for J; bases not matched to a gene: 5. Germline lookup yields CDR1 DFQATT and CDR2 SNEGSKA (reference sequence). Notes on the study in general: Only six or seven AZD1222 recipients tested seropositive at baseline. Repertoires in all cases were sampled only once the peak T cell response had passed. Clonal diversity was possibly underestimated, and the donors were mostly white British, with more females.

As for this clone: Its antigen is currently unknown.

Data came from immunoSEQ multiplex PCR; TCRdb stores just in-frame clones and leaves some out. The repertoire consists of tens of thousands of clones, with 89% occurring once and the leading ten covering around 1.2%. The receptor comes from an adult in good health. This chain links TRBV20-1 with TRBJ2-7; 12 positions match TRBD2. The input for sequencing was peripheral blood, taken on day 0 of AZD1222 vaccination. The CDR3 DNA follows: TGCAGTGCTAGTCAACTAGCGGGAGGAACCTACGAGCAGTACTTC. Its protein product is CSASQLAGGTYEQYF.